This T cell receptor beta chain comes out of a study of CD4 T cells in relation to SARS-CoV-2 and coronaviruses. Study context: Patient ages ranged from roughly 20 to 75, median 38. Study-level results: No crossreactivity against non-spike viral proteins was tested here. The assay detects memory recall responses, not culture-primed primary responses.

Uncultured naive and memory CD4+ T cells supplied DNA for deep TCR-beta sequencing. The protocol was immunoSEQ multiplex PCR, while the TCRdb copy is restricted to in-frame clones and leaves out a portion. The data hold 58,000 or so clones, with 90% to 95% observed a single time. A remark on this clone: What it recognizes is unknown.

The CDR3 has 15 amino acids. Unmatched junction bases numbered 7, after V lost 5 bases and J lost 4 bases. From germline, CDR1 is SEHNR and CDR2 FQNEAQ (reference sequence). The sequence derives from an adult with COVID-19. The chain links TRBV7-9 to TRBJ1-5; 8 bases map to TRBD1. The sample was naive CD4+ T cells from PBMCs. Described subset: naive CD4+ T cells isolated by negative enrichment. This CDR3 reads CASSGGQAINQPQHF. CDR3 bases: TGTGCCAGCAGCGGGGGACAGGCGATAAATCAGCCCCAGCATTTT.